Below, 13 T cell receptor beta chains from the same sample are listed, as sequenced in a study of PD-1 blockade in classical Hodgkin lymphoma. Sequencing used immunoSEQ multiplex PCR; TCRdb keeps in-frame clones, though not all of them. The sample lists around 40,000 clones; approximately 78% were seen once. Brentuximab vedotin exposure varied among the patients, all of whom had relapsed after autologous stem cell transplantation. Material: peripheral blood mononuclear cells (PBMCs), obtained at baseline. The origin of the receptors is a human donor with classical Hodgkin lymphoma.

This clone was picked up one time. The gene calls are TRBV18 and TRBJ2-3, with TRBD2 matching over 9 bases. Trimming removed 1 base from V and 3 bases from J; junction bases left unmatched: 8. The CDR3 loop spans 17 amino acids. Germline assignment: CDR1 KGHSH and CDR2 LQKENI. In DNA form, the CDR3 reads TGTGCCAGCTCACCACAGGTAGCGGGGGCCGGGACAGATACGCAGTATTTT. Translating it yields CASSPQVAGAGTDTQYF.

In this sample, this clone is medium-sized. The chain carries TRBV19 and TRBJ2-3; 9 bases match TRBD2. Per germline, CDR1 LNHDA and CDR2 SQIVND (reference sequence). The CDR3 covers 15 residues. V was clipped by 5 bases and J by 4 bases; unmatched bases: 7. The chain's CDR3 is CASSPPASGADTQYF. The CDR3 region has the DNA TGTGCCAGTAGTCCCCCAGCTAGCGGGGCAGATACGCAGTATTTT.

V and J are TRBV2 and TRBJ2-4; TRBD2 matches 12 bases. The CDR3 consists of 14 residues. Trimming at V came to 5 bases and at J to 6 bases, leaving 2 bases not matched to a gene. CDR1 and CDR2 (germline): SNHLY, FYNNEI. The CDR3, as DNA: TGTGCCAGCAGTCAACTAGCGGGGGGAAACATTCAGTACTTC. This encodes CASSQLAGGNIQYF.

The V gene is TRBV2, the J gene TRBJ1-1, with D perhaps matching TRBD1 (5 bases). V lost 6 bases, J lost 0 bases, and 11 bases lay in between. The germline V gene has CDR1 SNHLY and CDR2 FYNNEI. The CDR3 has 14 residues. DNA for the CDR3: TGTGCCAGCAGGGCAGGGAGGATGAACACTGAAGCTTTCTTT. It is translated as CASRAGRMNTEAFF.

The chain couples TRBV11-2 to TRBJ2-3; D call uncertain. Germline V gene data show CDR1 as SGHAT and CDR2 as FQNNGV. Trimming stripped 0 bases from V and 3 bases from J, with 4 bases between. The CDR3 length is 13 residues. For the CDR3, the DNA is TGTGCCAGCAGCTTAGATAAAACAGATACGCAGTATTTT. This encodes CASSLDKTDTQYF. Full variable domain (outside the CDR3, taken from reference TRBV11-2 and TRBJ2-3): EAGVAQSPRYKIIEKRQSVAFWCNPISGHATLYWYQQILGQGPKLLIQFQNNGVVDDSQLPKDRFSAERLKGVDSTLKIQPAKLEDSAVYLCASSLDKTDTQYFGPGTRLTVL.

The DNA for the CDR3 is TGTGCCAGTAGTTCCGGGTCTCCCGCGGGCCATTCACCCCTCCACTTT. This sequence encodes CASSSGSPAGHSPLHF. The rearrangement links TRBV19 to TRBJ1-6, with unresolved D. V shed 5 bases and J shed 8 bases, with 19 bases lying between them. CDR3 length: 16 amino acids. Per the germline V gene, CDR1 is LNHDA and CDR2 is SQIVND (reference sequence).

V is TRBV19 and J is TRBJ2-2; a possible D gene is TRBD2 (7 bases). The germline V gene has CDR1 LNHDA and CDR2 SQIVND (reference sequence). The CDR3 is 16 amino acids. The germline V and J ends were trimmed by 7 bases and 0 bases, with 15 bases remaining between them. DNA for the CDR3: TGTGCCAGTACACCCAGAGGGGGGGCGAACACCGGGGAGCTGTTTTTT. Its protein product is CASTPRGGANTGELFF. The full variable domain, completed using reference TRBV19 and TRBJ2-2, is DGGITQSPKYLFRKEGQNVTLSCEQNLNHDAMYWYRQDPGQGLRLIYYSQIVNDFQKGDIAEGYSVSREKKESFPLTVTSAQKNPTAFYLCASTPRGGANTGELFFGEGSRLTVL.

This chain connects TRBV6-1 to TRBJ2-5; 8 bases fit TRBD1. V was pared by 1 base and J by 1 base, with 5 bases of the junction left unmatched. This CDR3 comprises 16 residues. Germline V gene lookup returns CDR1 MNHNS and CDR2 SASEGT. The CDR3 is CASSEGGDRRQETQYF. As DNA, the CDR3 is TGTGCCAGCAGTGAAGGGGGGGACAGGCGCCAAGAGACCCAGTACTTC.

This clone was observed a single time. J is TRBJ2-2 and V is TRBV7-6, with 10 bases fitting TRBD1. With V trimmed by 2 bases and J by 3 bases, 9 bases remained unmatched. CDR3 length equals 18 residues. Germline CDR1 and CDR2: SGHVS and FNYEAQ. The CDR3 region has the DNA TGTGCCAGCAGCTTATCCGGGACAGGGGTTGAACACACCGGGGAGCTGTTTTTT. It encodes CASSLSGTGVEHTGELFF.

The gene calls are TRBV15 and TRBJ1-1; no reliable D call. The V gene lost 0 bases and the J gene lost 7 bases, with 9 bases spanning the gap. Germline V lookup: CDR1 LNHNV, CDR2 YYDKDF (reference sequence). The CDR3 sequence is 13 residues long. CDR3 loop: CATSRDGLGEAFF. The DNA for the CDR3 is TGTGCCACCAGCAGAGATGGGCTGGGTGAAGCTTTCTTT.

This chain uses TRBV7-8 with TRBJ1-5; D may be TRBD1 (6 bases). V gave up 4 bases and J gave up 6 bases, with 16 bases separating them. The CDR3 runs to 15 residues. Germline values: CDR1 SGHVS, CDR2 FQNEAQ. The CDR3 coding sequence is TGTGCCAGCAGCTCGATTGAGGGGGGCGGTCAGCCCCAGCATTTT. This translates into CASSSIEGGGQPQHF.

V and J are TRBV27 and TRBJ1-3; no firm D call. V lost 5 bases and J 4 bases, leaving 9 bases between the germline ends. Germline V gene lookup returns CDR1 MNHEY and CDR2 SMNVEV (reference sequence). CDR3 size: 13 residues. The chain's CDR3 is CASSIGPGNTIYF. CDR3 bases: TGTGCCAGCAGTATAGGGCCGGGAAACACCATATATTTT.

The chain employs TRBV10-3 and TRBJ2-3; TRBD2 agrees at 16 bases. This CDR3 is built from 15 residues. Germline-derived CDR1 and CDR2 are ENHRY and SYGVKD. The trim removed 6 bases at V and 6 bases at J, leaving 3 bases unmatched. The CDR3 sequence is CAISGTSGGEDTQYF. CDR3 bases: TGTGCCATCAGCGGGACTAGCGGGGGGGAGGATACGCAGTATTTT.